This TCR beta chain was observed in a study of PD-L1 blockade in urothelial cancer. V shed 6 bases and J shed 6 bases, with 15 bases lying between them. In germline, CDR1 is LGHNA, CDR2 YNFKEQ. The CDR3 has 14 residues. Study outcomes and limitations: Below-median pretreatment blood TCR clonality was a predictor of better survival.

Time point: pretreatment peripheral blood. This clone was recorded once. Its matching antigen is unknown. The repertoire was sequenced with immunoSEQ multiplex PCR; TCRdb's copy has only in-frame clones and lacks some. Here the sample spans over 35,000 clones, over 80% being singletons. The sequenced sample was PBMCs, obtained around atezolizumab (anti-PD-L1) treatment. The rearrangement links TRBV4-2 to TRBJ1-5, with D tentatively TRBD1 (6 bases). The sequence came from an elderly man with urothelial cancer. The chain's CDR3 is CASSWNRDIQPQHF. CDR3 coding DNA: TGTGCCAGCAGTTGGAACAGGGATATTCAGCCCCAGCATTTT.